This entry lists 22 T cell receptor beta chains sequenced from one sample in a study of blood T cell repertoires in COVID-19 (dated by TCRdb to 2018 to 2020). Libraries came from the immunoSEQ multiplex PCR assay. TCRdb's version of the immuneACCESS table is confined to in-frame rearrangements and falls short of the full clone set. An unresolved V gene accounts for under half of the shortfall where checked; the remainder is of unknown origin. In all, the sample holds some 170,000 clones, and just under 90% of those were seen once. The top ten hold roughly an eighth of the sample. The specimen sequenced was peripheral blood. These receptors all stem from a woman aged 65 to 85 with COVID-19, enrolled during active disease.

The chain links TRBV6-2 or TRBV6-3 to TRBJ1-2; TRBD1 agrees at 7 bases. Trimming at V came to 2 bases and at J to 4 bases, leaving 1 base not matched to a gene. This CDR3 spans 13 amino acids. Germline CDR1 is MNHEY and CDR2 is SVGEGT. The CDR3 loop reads CASSYRDSYGYTF. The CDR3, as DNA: TGTGCCAGCAGTTACCGGGACAGCTATGGCTACACCTTC.

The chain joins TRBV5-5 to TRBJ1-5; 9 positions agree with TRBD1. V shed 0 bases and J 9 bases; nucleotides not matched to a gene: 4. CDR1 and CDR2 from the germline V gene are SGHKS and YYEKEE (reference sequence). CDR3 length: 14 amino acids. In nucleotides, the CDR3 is TGTGCCAGCAGCTTGGGGACAGGGGAATGGCCCCAGCATTTT. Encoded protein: CASSLGTGEWPQHF. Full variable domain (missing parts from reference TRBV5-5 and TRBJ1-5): DAGVTQSPTHLIKTRGQQVTLRCSPISGHKSVSWYQQVLGQGPQFIFQYYEKEERGRGNFPDRFSARQFPNYSSELNVNALLLGDSALYLCASSLGTGEWPQHFGDGTRLSIL.

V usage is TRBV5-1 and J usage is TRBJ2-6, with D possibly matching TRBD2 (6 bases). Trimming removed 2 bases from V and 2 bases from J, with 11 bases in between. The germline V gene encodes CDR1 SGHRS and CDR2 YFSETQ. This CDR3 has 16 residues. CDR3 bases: TGCGCCAGCAGCTTAGGCCCGGGGGCTGGGGCCAACGTCCTGACTTTC. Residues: CASSLGPGAGANVLTF.

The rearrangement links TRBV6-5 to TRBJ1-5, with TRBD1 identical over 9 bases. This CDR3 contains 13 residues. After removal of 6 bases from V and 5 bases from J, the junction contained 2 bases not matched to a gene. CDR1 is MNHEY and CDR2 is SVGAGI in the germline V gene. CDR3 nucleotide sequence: TGTGCCAGCAGCCGGACAGGGGATCAGCCCCAGCATTTT. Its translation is CASSRTGDQPQHF.

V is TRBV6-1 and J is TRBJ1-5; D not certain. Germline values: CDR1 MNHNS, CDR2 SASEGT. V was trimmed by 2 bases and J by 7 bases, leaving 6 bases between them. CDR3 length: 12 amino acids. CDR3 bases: TGTGCCAGCAGTGAATTAGCGCAGCCCCAGCATTTT. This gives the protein CASSELAQPQHF.

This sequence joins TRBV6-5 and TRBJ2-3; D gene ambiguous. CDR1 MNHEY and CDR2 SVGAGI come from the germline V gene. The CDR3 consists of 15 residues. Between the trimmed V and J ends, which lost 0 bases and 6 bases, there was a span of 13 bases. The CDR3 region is CASSYSRTARDTQYF. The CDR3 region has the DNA TGTGCCAGCAGTTACTCGAGAACAGCCAGGGATACGCAGTATTTT.

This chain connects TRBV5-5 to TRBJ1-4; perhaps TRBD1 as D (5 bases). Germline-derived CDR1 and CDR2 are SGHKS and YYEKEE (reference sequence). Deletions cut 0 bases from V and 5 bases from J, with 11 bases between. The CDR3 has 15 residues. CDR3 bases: TGTGCCAGCAGCTTGGCGTGGCAGGGAAATGAAAAACTGTTTTTT. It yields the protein CASSLAWQGNEKLFF.

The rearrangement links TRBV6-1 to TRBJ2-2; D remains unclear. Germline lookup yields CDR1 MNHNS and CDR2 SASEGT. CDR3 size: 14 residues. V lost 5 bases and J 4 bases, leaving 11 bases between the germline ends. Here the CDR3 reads CASSNIVITGELFF. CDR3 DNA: TGTGCCAGCAGTAATATCGTTATCACCGGGGAGCTGTTTTTT.

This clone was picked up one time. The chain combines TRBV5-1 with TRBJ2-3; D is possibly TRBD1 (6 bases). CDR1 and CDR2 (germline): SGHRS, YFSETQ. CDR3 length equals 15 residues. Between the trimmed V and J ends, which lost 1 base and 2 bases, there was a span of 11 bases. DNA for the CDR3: TGCGCCAGCAGCTTGCAGACAGGCTACACAGATACGCAGTATTTT. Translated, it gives CASSLQTGYTDTQYF.

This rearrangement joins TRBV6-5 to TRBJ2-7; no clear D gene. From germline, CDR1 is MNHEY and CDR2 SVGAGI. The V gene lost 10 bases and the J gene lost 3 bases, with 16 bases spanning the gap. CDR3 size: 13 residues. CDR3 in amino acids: CANSRTPGYEQYF. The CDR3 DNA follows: TGTGCCAACTCCCGAACCCCAGGCTACGAGCAGTACTTC.

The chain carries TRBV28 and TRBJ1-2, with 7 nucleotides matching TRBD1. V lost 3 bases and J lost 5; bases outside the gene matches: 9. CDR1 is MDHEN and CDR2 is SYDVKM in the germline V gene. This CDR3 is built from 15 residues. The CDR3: CASSFGTDIRYGYTF. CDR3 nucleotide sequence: TGTGCCAGCAGTTTCGGGACAGACATACGATATGGCTACACCTTC.

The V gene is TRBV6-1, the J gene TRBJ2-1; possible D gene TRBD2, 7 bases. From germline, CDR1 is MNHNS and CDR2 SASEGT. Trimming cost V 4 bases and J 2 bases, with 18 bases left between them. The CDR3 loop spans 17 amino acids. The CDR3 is CASSVGTTGTTYNEQFF. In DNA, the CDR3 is TGTGCCAGCAGTGTAGGGACAACCGGGACTACCTACAATGAGCAGTTCTTC.

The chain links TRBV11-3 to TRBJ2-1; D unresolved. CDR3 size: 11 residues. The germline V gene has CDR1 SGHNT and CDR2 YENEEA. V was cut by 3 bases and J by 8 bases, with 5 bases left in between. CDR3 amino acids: CASSFLDEQFF. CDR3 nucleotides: TGTGCCAGCAGCTTCCTTGATGAGCAGTTCTTC.

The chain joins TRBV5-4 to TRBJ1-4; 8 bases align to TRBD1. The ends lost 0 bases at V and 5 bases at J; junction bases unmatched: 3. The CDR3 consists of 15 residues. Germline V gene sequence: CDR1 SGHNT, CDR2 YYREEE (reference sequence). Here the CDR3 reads CASSLGGQGNEKLFF. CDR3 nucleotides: TGTGCCAGCAGCTTGGGAGGACAGGGAAATGAAAAACTGTTTTTT.

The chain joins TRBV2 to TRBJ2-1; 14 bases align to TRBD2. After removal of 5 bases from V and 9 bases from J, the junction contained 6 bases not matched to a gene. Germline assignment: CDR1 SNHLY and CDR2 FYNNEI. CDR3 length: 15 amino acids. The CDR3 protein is CASSSRLAGGSEQFF. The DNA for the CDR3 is TGTGCCAGCAGTAGCAGACTAGCGGGAGGGAGTGAGCAGTTCTTC. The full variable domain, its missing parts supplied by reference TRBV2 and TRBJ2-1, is EPEVTQTPSHQVTQMGQEVILRCVPISNHLYFYWYRQILGQKVEFLVSFYNNEISEKSEIFDDQFSVERPDGSNFTLKIRSTKLEDSAMYFCASSSRLAGGSEQFFGPGTRLTVL.

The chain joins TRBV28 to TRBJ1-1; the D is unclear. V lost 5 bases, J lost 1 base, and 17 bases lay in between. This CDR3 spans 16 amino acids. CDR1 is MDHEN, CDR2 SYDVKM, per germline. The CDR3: CASSLDLAEENTEAFF. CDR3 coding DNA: TGTGCCAGCAGTCTCGATTTGGCGGAGGAGAACACTGAAGCTTTCTTT.

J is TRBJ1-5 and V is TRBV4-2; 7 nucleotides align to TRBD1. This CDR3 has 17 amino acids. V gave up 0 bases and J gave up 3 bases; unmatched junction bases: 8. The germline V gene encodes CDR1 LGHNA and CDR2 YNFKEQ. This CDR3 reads CASSQDQDRWANQPQHF. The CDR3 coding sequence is TGTGCCAGCAGCCAAGATCAGGACAGGTGGGCCAATCAGCCCCAGCATTTT.

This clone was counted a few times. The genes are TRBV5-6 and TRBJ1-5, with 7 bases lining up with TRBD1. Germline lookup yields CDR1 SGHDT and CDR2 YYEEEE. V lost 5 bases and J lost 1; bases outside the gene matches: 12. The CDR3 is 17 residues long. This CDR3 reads CASRPRQGLGSNQPQHF. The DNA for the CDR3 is TGTGCCAGCAGGCCTAGACAGGGCCTTGGGAGCAATCAGCCCCAGCATTTT.

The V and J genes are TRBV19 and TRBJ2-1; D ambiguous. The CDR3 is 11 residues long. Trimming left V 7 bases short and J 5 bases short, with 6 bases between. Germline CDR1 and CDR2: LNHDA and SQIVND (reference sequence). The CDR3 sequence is CASIRNNEQFF. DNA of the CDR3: TGTGCCAGTATTAGAAACAATGAGCAGTTCTTC.

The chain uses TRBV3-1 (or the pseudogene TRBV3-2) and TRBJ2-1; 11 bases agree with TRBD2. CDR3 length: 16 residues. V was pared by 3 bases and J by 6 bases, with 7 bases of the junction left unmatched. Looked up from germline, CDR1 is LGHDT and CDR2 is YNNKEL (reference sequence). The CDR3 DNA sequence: TGTGCCAGCAGCCACTCCACTAGCGGGAGAACCAATGAGCAGTTCTTC. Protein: CASSHSTSGRTNEQFF.

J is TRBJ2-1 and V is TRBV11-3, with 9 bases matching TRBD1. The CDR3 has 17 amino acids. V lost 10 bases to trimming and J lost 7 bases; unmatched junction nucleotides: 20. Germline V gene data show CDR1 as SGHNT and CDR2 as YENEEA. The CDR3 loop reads CAISKWETGGSRNEQFF. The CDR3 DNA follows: TGTGCCATCTCAAAATGGGAAACAGGGGGCTCAAGGAATGAGCAGTTCTTC.

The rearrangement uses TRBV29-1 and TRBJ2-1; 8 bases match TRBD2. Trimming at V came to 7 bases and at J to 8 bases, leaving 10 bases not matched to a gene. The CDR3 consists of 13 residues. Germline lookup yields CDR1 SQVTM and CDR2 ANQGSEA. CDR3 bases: TGCAGCGCTGGGACTAGAGGATTGGATGAGCAGTTCTTC. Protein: CSAGTRGLDEQFF.